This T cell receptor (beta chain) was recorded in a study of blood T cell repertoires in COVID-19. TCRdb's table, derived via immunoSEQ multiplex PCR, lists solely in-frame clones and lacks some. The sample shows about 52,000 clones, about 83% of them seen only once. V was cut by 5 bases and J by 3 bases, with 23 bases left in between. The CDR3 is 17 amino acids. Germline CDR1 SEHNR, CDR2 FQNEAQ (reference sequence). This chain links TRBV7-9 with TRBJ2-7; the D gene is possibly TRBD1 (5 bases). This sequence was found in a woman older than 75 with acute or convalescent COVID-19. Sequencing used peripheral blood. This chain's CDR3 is CASSHSGQQGMRYEQYF. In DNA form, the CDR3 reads TGTGCCAGCAGCCACTCCGGGCAGCAGGGTATGCGCTACGAGCAGTACTTC.